These 3 T cell receptor beta chains originate from one sample sequenced in a study of OX40 agonist ivuxolimab in advanced cancers. Libraries were prepared by immunoSEQ multiplex PCR; TCRdb keeps only in-frame clonotypes and omits some of them. Of around 44,000 clones in the sample, roughly nine tenths are singletons; the top ten hold roughly 0.57%. The sequencing here drew on CD4+ or CD8+ T cells sorted from blood, taken in a trial of the OX40 agonist ivuxolimab. These receptors originate from an adult with an advanced solid tumor such as melanoma, head and neck, liver or kidney cancer.

The chain carries TRBV9 and TRBJ2-3; 7 nucleotides align to TRBD2. Germline lookup yields CDR1 SGDLS and CDR2 YYNGEE. J gave up 2 bases and V 3 bases, and 6 bases lay outside the gene matches. There are 15 residues in the CDR3. CDR3 sequence (DNA): TGTGCCAGCAGCGCAACGGGGGGACTCACAGATACGCAGTATTTT. This encodes CASSATGGLTDTQYF.

This clone was found a few times. The chain links TRBV14 to TRBJ2-5, with 12 bases lining up with TRBD2. Per germline, CDR1 SGHDN and CDR2 FVKESK. This CDR3 has 15 residues. With 5 bases clipped from V and 3 bases from J, the junction kept 4 bases outside the gene matches. The CDR3 nucleotides are TGTGCCAGCAGCTACCGACTAGCGGGGGAAGAGACCCAGTACTTC. The encoded protein is CASSYRLAGEETQYF.

V gene TRBV6-6 combines with J gene TRBJ1-1, with TRBD1 matching 8 bases. The CDR3 is 12 amino acids. After removal of 5 bases from V and 11 bases from J, the junction contained 7 bases not matched to a gene. CDR1 and CDR2 (germline): MNHNY, SVGAGI (reference sequence). CDR3 bases: TGTGCCAGCAGTGTCAGGGGGCGCCGGGCTTTCTTT. As protein: CASSVRGRRAFF.